This entry lists 29 T cell receptor beta chains sequenced from one sample in a study of blood T cell repertoires in COVID-19. The table came from immunoSEQ multiplex PCR; TCRdb's copy has only in-frame clones and leaves some out. The table lists roughly 110,000 clones, more than 85% of them singletons. The sample comprised peripheral blood. The receptors were sampled from a human donor with acute or convalescent COVID-19. The donor label of this sample is uncertain.

The chain links TRBV15 to TRBJ1-5; TRBD1 agrees at 7 bases. This CDR3 comprises 17 residues. The V and J ends lost 1 base and 6 bases, in that order; junction bases with no gene match: 12. The germline gives CDR1 LNHNV, CDR2 YYDKDF (reference sequence). The CDR3: CATSRGLTGIGIQPQHF. The CDR3 nucleotides are TGTGCCACCAGCAGAGGCTTGACAGGGATTGGTATTCAGCCCCAGCATTTT.

The J gene is TRBJ1-2, the V gene TRBV15; the match to TRBD1 covers 7 bases. The CDR3 covers 15 residues. The germline CDR1 and CDR2 sequences are LNHNV and YYDKDF (reference sequence). V shed 3 bases, J shed 6 bases, and the junction held 10 bases outside the gene matches. The CDR3 protein is CATSSRDRATDGYTF. The DNA for the CDR3 is TGTGCCACCAGCAGCCGGGACAGAGCTACTGATGGCTACACCTTC.

This chain joins TRBV5-1 and TRBJ1-4, with D tentatively TRBD1 (6 bases). Germline V gene data show CDR1 as SGHRS and CDR2 as YFSETQ. V lost 7 bases to trimming and J lost 1 base, with 8 bases between them. The CDR3 spans 13 residues. The DNA of the CDR3 is TGCGCCAGCTCAGGGGTAACTAATGAAAAACTGTTTTTT. This sequence encodes CASSGVTNEKLFF.

As to this clone: Other DNA sequences in this specimen translate into the identical CDR3. This chain's CDR3 is CASSPTENTEAFF. In DNA, the CDR3 is TGTGCCAGCTCACCGACAGAAAACACTGAAGCTTTCTTT. The rearrangement uses TRBV18 and TRBJ1-1; D might be TRBD1 (5 bases). The CDR3 has 13 amino acids. Trimming pared 3 bases from V and 2 bases from J, leaving 7 bases between. Germline V gives CDR1 KGHSH, CDR2 LQKENI.

The CDR3 region has the DNA TGTGCCAGCAGCAAGATCCCGGGACAGGGGTTGTCTGGAAACACCATATATTTT. Encoded protein: CASSKIPGQGLSGNTIYF. J is TRBJ1-3 and V is TRBV7-9; 10 positions match TRBD1. The germline CDR1 and CDR2 sequences are SEHNR and FQNEAQ (reference sequence). The CDR3 is 18 amino acids. Losses at the gene ends were 5 bases for V and 1 base for J; bases not matched to a gene: 11.

The chain links TRBV7-2 to TRBJ2-3; tentatively, D is TRBD2 (5 bases). Germline V gives CDR1 SGHTA, CDR2 FQGNSA. V was pared by 2 bases and J by 10 bases, with 16 bases between. The length of the CDR3 is 14 residues. This chain's CDR3 is CASSLLGAGGPQYF. The CDR3 coding sequence is TGTGCCAGCAGCTTATTGGGTGCGGGTGGGCCGCAGTATTTT.

The chain recombines TRBV7-2 with TRBJ1-6; D is unresolved. Germline CDR1 is SGHTA and CDR2 is FQGNSA. Trimming took 3 bases from V and 8 from J, leaving 14 bases between them. The CDR3 has 15 residues. The CDR3 here is CASSFDTIRDSPLHF. CDR3 sequence (DNA): TGTGCCAGCAGCTTCGACACAATACGCGATTCACCCCTCCACTTT.

The rearrangement links TRBV9 to TRBJ1-6; 8 nucleotides agree with TRBD1. V lost 1 base and J lost 10; bases outside the gene matches: 4. Germline CDR1 is SGDLS and CDR2 is YYNGEE. The CDR3 has 14 amino acids. CDR3 loop: CASSVTTGVSPLHF. The CDR3 bases are TGTGCCAGCAGCGTAACGACAGGGGTCTCACCCCTCCACTTT.

The chain has TRBV7-9 and TRBJ1-2; D gene ambiguous. Germline lookup yields CDR1 SEHNR and CDR2 FQNEAQ (reference sequence). This CDR3 spans 16 amino acids. Trimming took off 4 bases at V and 0 bases at J, with 15 bases between the two ends. DNA for the CDR3: TGTGCCAGCAGCTCGATGCCCGGCCTAGCTAACTATGGCTACACCTTC. It yields the protein CASSSMPGLANYGYTF.

The chain carries TRBV18 and TRBJ1-5, with a possible D match to TRBD1 (5 bases). The germline CDR1 and CDR2 sequences are KGHSH and LQKENI. CDR3 length: 17 residues. Trimming shortened V by 1 base and J by 5 bases, and 18 bases separated the two germline ends. The CDR3 sequence is CASSPRLTGHRDQPQHF. The CDR3 coding sequence is TGTGCCAGCTCACCACGACTCACCGGACATCGAGATCAGCCCCAGCATTTT.

This chain links TRBV6-2 or TRBV6-3 with TRBJ1-3; a possible D gene is TRBD1 (5 bases). The CDR3 consists of 15 residues. Trimming took off 2 bases at V and 1 base at J, with 9 bases between the two ends. The germline V gene encodes CDR1 MNHEY and CDR2 SVGEGT. The CDR3 DNA reads as TGTGCCAGCAGTTACCCCGGGACTTCTGGAAACACCATATATTTT. This encodes CASSYPGTSGNTIYF.

The chain is built from TRBV5-4 and TRBJ2-2, with TRBD1 matching over 9 bases. With V trimmed by 4 bases and J by 2 bases, 6 bases remained unmatched. Germline V gene lookup returns CDR1 SGHNT and CDR2 YYREEE (reference sequence). The CDR3 has 16 amino acids. CDR3 residues: CASSPRTGDNTGELFF. CDR3 bases: TGTGCCAGCAGCCCCCGGACAGGGGACAACACCGGGGAGCTGTTTTTT.

The V gene is TRBV27, the J gene TRBJ1-4; D is unclear. The CDR3 totals 15 residues. In germline, CDR1 is MNHEY, CDR2 SMNVEV (reference sequence). V was trimmed by 1 base and J by 0 bases, leaving 6 bases between them. This CDR3 reads CASSLFGATNEKLFF. Here the CDR3 DNA reads TGTGCCAGCAGTTTATTCGGGGCAACTAATGAAAAACTGTTTTTT.

This sequence joins TRBV29-1 and TRBJ1-1, with a weak D call TRBD1 (6 bases). Germline CDR1 and CDR2: SQVTM and ANQGSEA. The V end was cut by 6 bases, the J end by 3 bases, with 14 bases between. The CDR3 extends over 13 amino acids. DNA for the CDR3: TGCAGCGTCCCTACAGGGCCCCACACTGAAGCTTTCTTT. Amino acid sequence: CSVPTGPHTEAFF.

This chain joins TRBV18 and TRBJ1-1; 9 bases map to TRBD1. V was pared by 3 bases and J by 5 bases, with 4 bases of the junction left unmatched. The CDR3 has 14 residues. The germline gives CDR1 KGHSH, CDR2 LQKENI. Here the CDR3 reads CASSPQGQGTEAFF. In DNA form, the CDR3 reads TGTGCCAGCTCACCCCAAGGACAGGGGACTGAAGCTTTCTTT.

The genes are TRBV6-5 and TRBJ1-6; possibly TRBD1 for D (5 bases). Trimming cost V 7 bases and J 10 bases, with 20 bases left between them. There are 15 residues in the CDR3. Germline V gene lookup returns CDR1 MNHEY and CDR2 SVGAGI. CDR3 DNA sequence: TGTGCCAGCACCCAATGGGACTTTAACCTATCACCCCTCCACTTT. It encodes CASTQWDFNLSPLHF.

The rearrangement uses TRBV30 and TRBJ1-5; weak D call: TRBD1 (6 bases). CDR1 and CDR2 (germline): GTSNPN, SVGIG (reference sequence). The V end was cut by 5 bases, the J end by 3 bases, with 11 bases between. This CDR3 comprises 13 residues. The CDR3: CAWGQSYNQPQHF. CDR3 in DNA: TGTGCCTGGGGACAGTCGTACAATCAGCCCCAGCATTTT.

This clone was detected once. The rearrangement links TRBV29-1 to TRBJ2-1, with TRBD2 matching over 11 bases. Germline CDR1 is SQVTM and CDR2 is ANQGSEA. The CDR3 length is 16 residues. The junction had 14 bases not matched to a gene; V was cut back by 6 bases and J by 7 bases. CDR3 coding DNA: TGCAGCGTCTCAATTCTAGCGGGAGGTGCGAGTAATGAGCAGTTCTTC. It yields the protein CSVSILAGGASNEQFF.

This clone was observed a handful of times. This chain uses TRBV28 with TRBJ1-5; D not resolved. The germline V and J ends were trimmed by 1 base and 2 bases, with 3 bases remaining between them. CDR1 is MDHEN and CDR2 is SYDVKM in the germline V gene. The CDR3 totals 13 residues. CDR3 DNA: TGTGCCAGCAGTTTATTAGGCAATCAGCCCCAGCATTTT. This sequence encodes CASSLLGNQPQHF.

This clone came up a few times. The CDR3 DNA is TGTGCCACCGTGGACAGGGGGTTGGACACTGAAGCTTTCTTT. Residues: CATVDRGLDTEAFF. V is TRBV10-3 and J is TRBJ1-1; TRBD1 agrees at 10 bases. CDR1 is ENHRY and CDR2 is SYGVKD in the germline V gene. The CDR3 has 14 amino acids. Trimming at V came to 10 bases and at J to 3 bases, leaving 8 bases not matched to a gene.

The chain employs TRBV15 and TRBJ1-1; 7 nucleotides align to TRBD1. The CDR3 runs to 16 residues. The V gene's germline CDR1 is LNHNV and CDR2 YYDKDF (reference sequence). The trim removed 5 bases at V and 5 bases at J, leaving 14 bases unmatched. CDR3 DNA sequence: TGTGCCACCAGCCCTCATGGGGGGCAGGGGGAGACTGAAGCTTTCTTT. Translating it yields CATSPHGGQGETEAFF.

The chain employs TRBV6-1 and TRBJ2-7, with 7 positions matching TRBD1. Germline CDR1 and CDR2: MNHNS and SASEGT. The trim removed 2 bases at V and 6 bases at J, leaving 10 bases unmatched. The CDR3 length is 15 residues. CDR3 coding DNA: TGTGCCAGCAGTGAACTGACAGGGAATAACTTCGAGCAGTACTTC. Its translation is CASSELTGNNFEQYF.

This chain joins TRBV27 and TRBJ2-1; 7 nucleotides line up with TRBD2. This CDR3 has 14 amino acids. The V gene's germline CDR1 is MNHEY and CDR2 SMNVEV (reference sequence). J was trimmed by 4 bases and V by 5 bases; bases with no gene match: 5. The CDR3 sequence: CASSLAVRYNEQFF. The CDR3 DNA sequence: TGTGCCAGCAGTCTAGCGGTCCGTTACAATGAGCAGTTCTTC.

The J gene is TRBJ2-1, the V gene TRBV7-6; 12 bases are shared with TRBD2. Germline CDR1 reads SGHVS; CDR2 reads FNYEAQ. J was trimmed by 8 bases and V by 6 bases; bases with no gene match: 8. The CDR3 covers 15 residues. As DNA, the CDR3 is TGTGCCAGCAGTTCTAGCGGGAGGGCCTTCGATGAGCAGTTCTTC. Amino acid sequence: CASSSSGRAFDEQFF.

The count of this clone is one. The chain couples TRBV27 to TRBJ2-1, with TRBD2 matching over 7 bases. The length of the CDR3 is 16 residues. The germline V gene encodes CDR1 MNHEY and CDR2 SMNVEV (reference sequence). Unmatched junction bases numbered 10, after V lost 4 bases and J lost 4 bases. The CDR3 sequence is CASSSLAGIAYNEQFF. DNA of the CDR3: TGTGCCAGCAGTTCGTTAGCGGGCATAGCTTACAATGAGCAGTTCTTC.

This chain connects TRBV15 to TRBJ2-2; D possibly corresponds to TRBD1 (6 bases). Trimming stripped 0 bases from V and 5 bases from J, with 7 bases between. In germline, CDR1 is LNHNV, CDR2 YYDKDF (reference sequence). The CDR3 is 14 amino acids. CDR3 DNA sequence: TGTGCCACCAGCAGAGATAGGGGGACCGGGGAGCTGTTTTTT. It is translated as CATSRDRGTGELFF.

This clone is a singleton in its sample. The gene calls are TRBV10-3 and TRBJ2-4, with D possibly being TRBD1 (5 bases). CDR3 length: 17 amino acids. Germline loops: CDR1 ENHRY, CDR2 SYGVKD. Trimming shortened V by 6 bases and J by 0 bases, and 18 bases separated the two germline ends. The CDR3 DNA reads as TGTGCCATCAGCGACAGTTGGAAACTTCTAGCCAAAAACATTCAGTACTTC. Its translation is CAISDSWKLLAKNIQYF.

The chain couples TRBV30 to TRBJ1-5, with a possible D match to TRBD1 (5 bases). The CDR3 is 13 residues long. Germline V gene data show CDR1 as GTSNPN and CDR2 as SVGIG (reference sequence). CDR3 bases: TGTGCATCGTCGGGAGGGGCAATTCAGCCCCAGCATTTT. Translation: CASSGGAIQPQHF.

The genes are TRBV30 and TRBJ1-2; possibly TRBD1 for D (6 bases). Trimming took 2 bases from V and 8 from J, leaving 9 bases between them. CDR1 GTSNPN and CDR2 SVGIG come from the germline V gene (reference sequence). The CDR3 is made up of 11 amino acids. CDR3 protein: CAWSSGVGYTF. CDR3 bases: TGTGCCTGGAGTTCAGGGGTGGGCTACACCTTC.